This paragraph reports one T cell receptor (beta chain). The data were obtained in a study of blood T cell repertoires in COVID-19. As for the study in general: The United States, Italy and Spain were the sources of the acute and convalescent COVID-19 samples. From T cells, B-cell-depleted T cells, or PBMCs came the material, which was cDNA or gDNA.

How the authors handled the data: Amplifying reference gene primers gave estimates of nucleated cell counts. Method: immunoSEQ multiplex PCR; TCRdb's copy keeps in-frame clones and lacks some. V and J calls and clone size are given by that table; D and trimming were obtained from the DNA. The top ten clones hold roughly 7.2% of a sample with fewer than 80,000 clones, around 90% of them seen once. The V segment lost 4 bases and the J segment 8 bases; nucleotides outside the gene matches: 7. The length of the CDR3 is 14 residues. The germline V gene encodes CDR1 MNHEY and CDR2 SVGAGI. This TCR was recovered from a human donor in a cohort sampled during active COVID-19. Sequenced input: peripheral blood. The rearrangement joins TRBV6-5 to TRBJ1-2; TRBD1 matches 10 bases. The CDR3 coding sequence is TGTGCCAGCAGTTCTGGCGGGACAGGGGAAGGCTACACCTTC. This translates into CASSSGGTGEGYTF.